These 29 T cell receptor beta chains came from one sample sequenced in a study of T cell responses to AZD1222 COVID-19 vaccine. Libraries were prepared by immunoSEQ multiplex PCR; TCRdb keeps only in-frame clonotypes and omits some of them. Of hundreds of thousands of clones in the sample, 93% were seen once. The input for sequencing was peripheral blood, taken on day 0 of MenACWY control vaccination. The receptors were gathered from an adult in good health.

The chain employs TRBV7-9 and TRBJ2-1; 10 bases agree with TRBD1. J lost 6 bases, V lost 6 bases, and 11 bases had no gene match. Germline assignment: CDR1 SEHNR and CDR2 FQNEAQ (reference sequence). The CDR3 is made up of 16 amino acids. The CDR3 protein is CASRYSGQGVVNEQFF. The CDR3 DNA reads TGTGCCAGCAGGTATTCAGGACAGGGGGTGGTCAATGAGCAGTTCTTC.

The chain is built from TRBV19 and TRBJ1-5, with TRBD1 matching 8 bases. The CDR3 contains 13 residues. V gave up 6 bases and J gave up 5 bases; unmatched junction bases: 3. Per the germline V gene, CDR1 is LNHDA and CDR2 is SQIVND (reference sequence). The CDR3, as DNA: TGTGCCAGTAGCGACAGGGGACATCAGCCCCAGCATTTT. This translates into CASSDRGHQPQHF.

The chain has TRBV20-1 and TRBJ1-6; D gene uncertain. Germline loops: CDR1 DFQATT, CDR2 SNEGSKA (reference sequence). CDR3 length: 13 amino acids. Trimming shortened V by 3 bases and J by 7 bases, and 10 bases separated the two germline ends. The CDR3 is CSASDGGNSPLHF. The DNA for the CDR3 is TGCAGTGCTAGTGACGGTGGCAATTCACCCCTCCACTTT.

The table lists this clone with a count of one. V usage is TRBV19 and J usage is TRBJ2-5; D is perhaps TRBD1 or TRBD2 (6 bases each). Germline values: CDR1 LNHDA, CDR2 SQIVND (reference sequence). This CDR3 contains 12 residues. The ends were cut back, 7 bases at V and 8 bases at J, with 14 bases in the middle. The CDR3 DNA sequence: TGTGCCAGTACCTCGGGGGCCGAAACCCAGTACTTC. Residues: CASTSGAETQYF.

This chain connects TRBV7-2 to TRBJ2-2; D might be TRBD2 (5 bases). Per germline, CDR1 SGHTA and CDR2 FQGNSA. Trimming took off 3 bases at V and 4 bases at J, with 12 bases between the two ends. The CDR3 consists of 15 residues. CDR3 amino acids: CASSFGVATTGELFF. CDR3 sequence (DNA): TGTGCCAGCAGCTTCGGGGTGGCGACCACCGGGGAGCTGTTTTTT.

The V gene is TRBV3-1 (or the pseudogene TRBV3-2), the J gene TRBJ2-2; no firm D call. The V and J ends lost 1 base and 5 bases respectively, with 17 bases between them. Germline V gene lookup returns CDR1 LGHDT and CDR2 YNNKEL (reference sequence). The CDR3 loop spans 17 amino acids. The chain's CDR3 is CASSQVLWATATGELFF. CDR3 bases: TGTGCCAGCAGCCAAGTCCTCTGGGCTACCGCGACCGGGGAGCTGTTTTTT.

CDR3 DNA: TGTGCCAGTAGTATCTTAGGGGCGGCTAATGAAAAACTGTTTTTT. Its protein is CASSILGAANEKLFF. The chain recombines TRBV19 with TRBJ1-4, with TRBD1 as a possible D gene (5 bases). Germline V gives CDR1 LNHDA, CDR2 SQIVND (reference sequence). The CDR3 spans 15 residues. Trimming stripped 3 bases from V and 3 bases from J, with 11 bases between.

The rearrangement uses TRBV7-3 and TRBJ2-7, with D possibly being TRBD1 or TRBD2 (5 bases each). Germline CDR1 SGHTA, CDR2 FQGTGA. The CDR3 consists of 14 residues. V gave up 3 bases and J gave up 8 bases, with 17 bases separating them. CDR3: CASSLAQRGAQQYF. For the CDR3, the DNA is TGTGCCAGCAGCTTGGCCCAGCGAGGGGCCCAGCAGTACTTC.

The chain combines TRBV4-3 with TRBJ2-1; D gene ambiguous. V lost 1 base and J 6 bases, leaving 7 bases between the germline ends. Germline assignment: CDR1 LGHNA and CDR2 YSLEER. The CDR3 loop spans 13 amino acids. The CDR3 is CASSQVTGNEQFF. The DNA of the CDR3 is TGCGCCAGCAGCCAAGTTACTGGCAATGAGCAGTTCTTC.

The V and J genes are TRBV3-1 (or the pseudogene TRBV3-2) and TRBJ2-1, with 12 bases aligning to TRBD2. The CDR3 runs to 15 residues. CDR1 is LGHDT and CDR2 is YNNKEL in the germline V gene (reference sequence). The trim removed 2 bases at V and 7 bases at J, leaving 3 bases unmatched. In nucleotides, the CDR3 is TGTGCCAGCAGCCAACTAGCGGGGGGGCGAAATGAGCAGTTCTTC. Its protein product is CASSQLAGGRNEQFF.

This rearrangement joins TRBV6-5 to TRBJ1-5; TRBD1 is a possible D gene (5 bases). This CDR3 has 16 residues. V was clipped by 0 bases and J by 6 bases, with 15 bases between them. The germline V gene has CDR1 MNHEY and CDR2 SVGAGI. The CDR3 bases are TGTGCCAGCAGTTACTCGAGTCAGGGCGGAGGTCAGCCCCAGCATTTT. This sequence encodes CASSYSSQGGGQPQHF.

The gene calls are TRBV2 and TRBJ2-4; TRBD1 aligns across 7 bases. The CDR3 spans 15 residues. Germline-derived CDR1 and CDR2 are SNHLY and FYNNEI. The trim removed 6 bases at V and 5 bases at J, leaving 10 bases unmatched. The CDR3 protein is CASRGHGQAENIQYF. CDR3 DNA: TGTGCCAGCAGGGGTCACGGACAGGCCGAAAACATTCAGTACTTC.

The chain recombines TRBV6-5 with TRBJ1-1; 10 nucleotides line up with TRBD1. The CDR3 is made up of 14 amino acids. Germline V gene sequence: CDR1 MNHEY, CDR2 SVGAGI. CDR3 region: CAARQGALNTEAFF. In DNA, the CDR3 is TGTGCAGCACGACAGGGGGCCCTGAACACTGAAGCTTTCTTT.

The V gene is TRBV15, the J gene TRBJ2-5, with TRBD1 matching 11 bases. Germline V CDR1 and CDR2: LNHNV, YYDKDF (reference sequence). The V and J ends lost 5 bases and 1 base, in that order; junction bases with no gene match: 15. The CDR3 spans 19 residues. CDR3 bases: TGTGCCACCAGCGTAAACAGGGGGACAGGGGGTACGTCCCAAGAGACCCAGTACTTC. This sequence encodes CATSVNRGTGGTSQETQYF.

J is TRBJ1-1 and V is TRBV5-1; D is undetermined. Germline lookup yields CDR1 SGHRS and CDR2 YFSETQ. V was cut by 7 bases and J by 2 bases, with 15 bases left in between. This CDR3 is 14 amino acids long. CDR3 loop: CASGSLPPNTEAFF. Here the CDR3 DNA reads TGCGCCAGCGGCTCTCTACCCCCAAACACTGAAGCTTTCTTT.

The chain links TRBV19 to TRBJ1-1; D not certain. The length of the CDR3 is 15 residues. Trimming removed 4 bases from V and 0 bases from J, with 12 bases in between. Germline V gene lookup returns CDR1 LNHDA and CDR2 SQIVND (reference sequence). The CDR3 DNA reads TGTGCCAGTAGTAGCGGGATTGGGGTGAACACTGAAGCTTTCTTT. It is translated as CASSSGIGVNTEAFF.

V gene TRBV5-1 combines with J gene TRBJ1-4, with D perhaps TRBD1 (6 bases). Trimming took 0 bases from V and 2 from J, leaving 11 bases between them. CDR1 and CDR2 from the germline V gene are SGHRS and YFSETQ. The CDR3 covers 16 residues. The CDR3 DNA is TGCGCCAGCAGCTTGGTTCAGGGGTTGACTAATGAAAAACTGTTTTTT. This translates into CASSLVQGLTNEKLFF.

CDR3 nucleotides: TGTGCCAGCCATTCAGCAGGGGCGGGAGAGACCCAGTACTTC. This encodes CASHSAGAGETQYF. This chain links TRBV6-5 with TRBJ2-5; maybe TRBD1 (6 bases). Trimming shortened V by 8 bases and J by 4 bases, and 17 bases separated the two germline ends. This CDR3 comprises 14 residues. The germline CDR1 and CDR2 sequences are MNHEY and SVGAGI.

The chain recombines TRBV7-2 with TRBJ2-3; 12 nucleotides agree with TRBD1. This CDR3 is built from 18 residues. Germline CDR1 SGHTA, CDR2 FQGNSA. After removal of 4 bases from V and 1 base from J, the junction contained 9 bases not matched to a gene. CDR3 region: CASSSSGTGGAGTDTQYF. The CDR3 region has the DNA TGTGCCAGCAGCTCATCCGGGACAGGGGGCGCCGGCACAGATACGCAGTATTTT.

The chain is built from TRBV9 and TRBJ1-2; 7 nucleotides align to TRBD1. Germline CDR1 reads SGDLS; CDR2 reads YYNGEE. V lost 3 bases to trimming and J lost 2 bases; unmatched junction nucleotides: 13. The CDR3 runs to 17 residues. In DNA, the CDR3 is TGTGCCAGCAGCGGGCTGGAGGGGGCAGGAATAAACTATGGCTACACCTTC. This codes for CASSGLEGAGINYGYTF.

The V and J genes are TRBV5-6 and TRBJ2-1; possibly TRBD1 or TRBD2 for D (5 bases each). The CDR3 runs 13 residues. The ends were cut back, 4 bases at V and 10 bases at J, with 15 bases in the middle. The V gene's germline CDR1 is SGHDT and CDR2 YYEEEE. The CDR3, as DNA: TGTGCCAGCAGCCGCGAGGGGATGGGGGAGCAGTTCTTC. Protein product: CASSREGMGEQFF. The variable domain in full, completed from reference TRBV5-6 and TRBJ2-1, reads DAGVTQSPTHLIKTRGQQVTLRCSPKSGHDTVSWYQQALGQGPQFIFQYYEEEERQRGNFPDRFSGHQFPNYSSELNVNALLLGDSALYLCASSREGMGEQFFGPGTRLTVL.

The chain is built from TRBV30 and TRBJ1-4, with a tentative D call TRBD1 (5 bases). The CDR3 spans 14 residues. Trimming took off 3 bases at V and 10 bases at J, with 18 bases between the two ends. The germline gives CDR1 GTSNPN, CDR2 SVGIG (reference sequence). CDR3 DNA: TGTGCCTGGAGGGTTTTGGGGGACCGGGGAAAACTGTTTTTT. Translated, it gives CAWRVLGDRGKLFF. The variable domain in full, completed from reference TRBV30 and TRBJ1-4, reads SQTIHQWPATLVQPVGSPLSLECTVEGTSNPNLYWYRQAAGRGLQLLFYSVGIGQISSEVPQNLSASRPQDRQFILSSKKLLLSDSGFYLCAWRVLGDRGKLFFGSGTQLSVL.

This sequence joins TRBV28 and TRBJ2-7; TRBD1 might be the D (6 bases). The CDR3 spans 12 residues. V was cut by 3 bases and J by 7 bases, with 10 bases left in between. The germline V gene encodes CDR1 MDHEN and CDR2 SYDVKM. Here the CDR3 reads CASSFKGEEQYF. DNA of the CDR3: TGTGCCAGCAGTTTCAAGGGGGAGGAGCAGTACTTC.

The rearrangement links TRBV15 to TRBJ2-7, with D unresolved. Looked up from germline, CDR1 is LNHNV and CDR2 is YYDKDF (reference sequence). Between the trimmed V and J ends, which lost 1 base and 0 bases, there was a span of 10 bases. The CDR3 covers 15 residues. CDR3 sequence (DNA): TGTGCCACCAGCAGAGGGGTCGCCAACTCCTACGAGCAGTACTTC. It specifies CATSRGVANSYEQYF.

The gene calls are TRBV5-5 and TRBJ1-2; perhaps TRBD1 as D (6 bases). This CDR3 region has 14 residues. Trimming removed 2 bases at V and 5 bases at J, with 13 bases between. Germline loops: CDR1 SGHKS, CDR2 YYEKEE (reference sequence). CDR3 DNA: TGTGCCAGCAGCTTTAGGACAGATTTTTATGGCTACACCTTC. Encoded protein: CASSFRTDFYGYTF. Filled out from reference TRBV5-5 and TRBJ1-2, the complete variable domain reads DAGVTQSPTHLIKTRGQQVTLRCSPISGHKSVSWYQQVLGQGPQFIFQYYEKEERGRGNFPDRFSARQFPNYSSELNVNALLLGDSALYLCASSFRTDFYGYTFGSGTRLTVV.

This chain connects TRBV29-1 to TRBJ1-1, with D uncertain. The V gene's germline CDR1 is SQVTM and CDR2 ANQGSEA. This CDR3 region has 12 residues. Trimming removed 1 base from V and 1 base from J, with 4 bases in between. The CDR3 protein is CSVEAENTEAFF. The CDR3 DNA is TGCAGCGTTGAAGCGGAGAACACTGAAGCTTTCTTT.

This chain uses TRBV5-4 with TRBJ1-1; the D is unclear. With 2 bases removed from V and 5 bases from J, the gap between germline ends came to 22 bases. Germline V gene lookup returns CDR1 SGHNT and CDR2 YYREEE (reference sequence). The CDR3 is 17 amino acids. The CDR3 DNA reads TGTGCCAGCAGCTTCCCCCCTTTAGGAGGGTCGAGGACTGAAGCTTTCTTT. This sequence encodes CASSFPPLGGSRTEAFF.

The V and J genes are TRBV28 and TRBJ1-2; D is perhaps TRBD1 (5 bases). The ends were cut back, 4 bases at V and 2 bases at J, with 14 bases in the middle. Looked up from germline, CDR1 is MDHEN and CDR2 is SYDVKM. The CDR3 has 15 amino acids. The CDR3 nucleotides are TGTGCCAGCAGTTCGCCGGGGGGGATAAACTATGGCTACACCTTC. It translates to CASSSPGGINYGYTF.

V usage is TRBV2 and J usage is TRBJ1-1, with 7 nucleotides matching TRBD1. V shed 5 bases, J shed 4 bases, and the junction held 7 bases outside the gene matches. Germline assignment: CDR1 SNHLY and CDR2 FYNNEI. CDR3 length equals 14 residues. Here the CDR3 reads CASSLDRAATEAFF. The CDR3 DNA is TGTGCCAGCAGTTTAGACAGGGCGGCCACTGAAGCTTTCTTT. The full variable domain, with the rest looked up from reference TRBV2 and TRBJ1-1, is EPEVTQTPSHQVTQMGQEVILRCVPISNHLYFYWYRQILGQKVEFLVSFYNNEISEKSEIFDDQFSVERPDGSNFTLKIRSTKLEDSAMYFCASSLDRAATEAFFGQGTRLTVV.